This TCR beta chain was found in a study of early T cells in non-severe SARS-CoV-2 infection. TCRdb itself ran the 5' RACE reads through MiXCR, one entry per CDR3 protein. The top ten hold less than 3.5% of the sample, which has roughly 64,000 distinct CDR3 sequences, roughly 12% seen once. This CDR3 contains 13 residues. CDR1 is SNHLY and CDR2 is FYNNEI in the germline V gene. J lost 12 bases, V lost 4 bases, and 6 bases had no gene match. Sample: whole blood, taken at baseline. This chain links TRBV2 with TRBJ2-7, with 13 positions matching TRBD2. This clonotype was obtained from an adult who was a healthcare worker with PCR-confirmed SARS-CoV-2 infection or an uninfected control (not recorded which). In DNA, the CDR3 is TGTGCCAGCAGTGGACTAGCGGGGGGACACTTGTACTTC. This codes for CASSGLAGGHLYF.